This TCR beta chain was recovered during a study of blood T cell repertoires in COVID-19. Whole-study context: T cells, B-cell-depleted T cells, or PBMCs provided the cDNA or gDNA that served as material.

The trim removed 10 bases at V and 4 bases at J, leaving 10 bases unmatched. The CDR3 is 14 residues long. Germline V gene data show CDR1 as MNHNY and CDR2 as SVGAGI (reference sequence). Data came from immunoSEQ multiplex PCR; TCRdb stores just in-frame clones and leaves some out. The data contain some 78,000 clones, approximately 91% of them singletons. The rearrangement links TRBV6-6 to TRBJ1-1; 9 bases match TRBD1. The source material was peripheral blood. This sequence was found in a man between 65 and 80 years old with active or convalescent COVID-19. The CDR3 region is CAIFYPTGGTEAFF. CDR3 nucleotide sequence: TGTGCCATTTTTTACCCGACAGGGGGCACTGAAGCTTTCTTT.